This TCR beta chain was identified in a study of T cells in Graves' hyperthyroidism and ophthalmopathy. Amplification yielded TCR beta CDR3 regions, with RNA transcripts as the source. HTBI primers were the set used in a first-round RT-PCR of the TCR CDR3. MiXCR, run by TCRdb on the multiplex PCR reads, gives a single entry per CDR3 protein. Here the sample spans a few hundred thousand distinct CDR3 sequences, roughly 15% being singletons. From less than 13 ml of fresh peripheral blood, PBMCs were isolated. This clonotype has a count of ten or more. Its antigen is not identified. Overall study results and limits: Also found in blood were most expanded thyroid clonotypes above 0.001.

This CDR3 contains 18 residues. V shed 0 bases, J shed 4 bases, and the junction held 11 bases outside the gene matches. Germline V gives CDR1 SGHAT, CDR2 FQNNGV. This receptor was identified in a woman in her thirties with Graves' ophthalmopathy. Material for sequencing was blood. The rearrangement links TRBV11-2 to TRBJ1-5, with TRBD1 identical over 8 bases. The CDR3: CASSLDRTGPLLNQPQHF. In DNA, the CDR3 is TGTGCCAGCAGCTTAGATCGGACAGGGCCCCTTTTAAATCAGCCCCAGCATTTT.